This T cell receptor (beta chain) originates from a study of OX40 agonist ivuxolimab in advanced cancers. Study context: Patient treatment consisted of intravenous ivuxolimab administration every 2 weeks at 0.01 to 10 mg/kg. Cancers in dose escalation were hepatocellular, melanoma, renal cell and head and neck.

Sequencing was performed with immunoSEQ multiplex PCR; in TCRdb, only in-frame clones are kept and a portion is missing. The table includes fewer than 50,000 clones, 70% to 90% detected once. With V trimmed by 3 bases and J by 5 bases, 4 bases remained unmatched. Germline-derived CDR1 and CDR2 are SNHLY and FYNNEI. This CDR3 comprises 14 residues. This clone has more than one count but fewer than ten. The TCR sequence derives from an adult with an advanced solid tumor such as melanoma, head and neck, liver or kidney cancer. V is TRBV2 and J is TRBJ1-5, with 7 bases fitting TRBD1. This material consisted of CD4+ or CD8+ T cells sorted from blood, taken in a trial of the OX40 agonist ivuxolimab. The DNA for the CDR3 is TGTGCCAGCAGTGACAGAGGGGGCTATCAGCCCCAGCATTTT. Protein sequence: CASSDRGGYQPQHF. Complete variable domain (other parts from reference TRBV2 and TRBJ1-5): EPEVTQTPSHQVTQMGQEVILRCVPISNHLYFYWYRQILGQKVEFLVSFYNNEISEKSEIFDDQFSVERPDGSNFTLKIRSTKLEDSAMYFCASSDRGGYQPQHFGDGTRLSIL.